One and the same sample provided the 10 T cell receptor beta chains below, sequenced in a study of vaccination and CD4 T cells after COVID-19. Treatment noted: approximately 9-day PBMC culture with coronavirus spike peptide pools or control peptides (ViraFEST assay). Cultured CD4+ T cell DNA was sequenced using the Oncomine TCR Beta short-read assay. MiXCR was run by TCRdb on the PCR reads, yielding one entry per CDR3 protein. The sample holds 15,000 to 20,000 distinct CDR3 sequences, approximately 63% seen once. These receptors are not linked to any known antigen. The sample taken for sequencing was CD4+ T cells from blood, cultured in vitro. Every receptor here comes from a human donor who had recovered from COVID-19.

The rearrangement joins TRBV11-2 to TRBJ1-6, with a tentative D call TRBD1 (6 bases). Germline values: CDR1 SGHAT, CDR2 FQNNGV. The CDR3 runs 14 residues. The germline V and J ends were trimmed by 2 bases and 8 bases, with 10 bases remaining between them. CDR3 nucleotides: TGTGCCAGCAGCTTACGTGGGGGCGATTCACCCCTCCACTTT. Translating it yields CASSLRGGDSPLHF.

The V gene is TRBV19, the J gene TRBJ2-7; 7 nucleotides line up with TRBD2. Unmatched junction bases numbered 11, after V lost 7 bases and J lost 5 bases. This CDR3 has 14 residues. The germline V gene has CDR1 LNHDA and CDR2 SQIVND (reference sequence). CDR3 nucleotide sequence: TGTGCCAGTAAGACGGGCGGGAGCGTAGACGAGCAGTACTTC. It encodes CASKTGGSVDEQYF.

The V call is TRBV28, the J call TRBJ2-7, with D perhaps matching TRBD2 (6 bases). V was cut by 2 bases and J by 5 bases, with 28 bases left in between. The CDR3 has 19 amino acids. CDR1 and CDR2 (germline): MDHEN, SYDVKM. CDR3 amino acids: CASSLPLRVGGLRRDEQYF. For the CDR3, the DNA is TGTGCCAGCAGTTTACCCCTCCGGGTGGGAGGCCTCAGGAGGGACGAGCAGTACTTC.

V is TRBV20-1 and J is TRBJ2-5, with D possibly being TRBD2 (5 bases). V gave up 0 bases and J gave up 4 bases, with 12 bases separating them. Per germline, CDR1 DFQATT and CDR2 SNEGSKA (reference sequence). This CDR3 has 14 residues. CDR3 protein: CSAREASSGETQYF. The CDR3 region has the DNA TGCAGTGCTAGAGAGGCTAGCTCTGGAGAGACCCAGTACTTC.

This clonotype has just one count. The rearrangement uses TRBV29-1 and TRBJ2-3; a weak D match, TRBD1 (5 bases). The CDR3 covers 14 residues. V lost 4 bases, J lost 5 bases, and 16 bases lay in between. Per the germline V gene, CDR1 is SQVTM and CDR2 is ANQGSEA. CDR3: CSVGRALSGDTQYF. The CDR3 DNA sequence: TGCAGCGTTGGCAGGGCCCTTTCGGGAGATACGCAGTATTTT.

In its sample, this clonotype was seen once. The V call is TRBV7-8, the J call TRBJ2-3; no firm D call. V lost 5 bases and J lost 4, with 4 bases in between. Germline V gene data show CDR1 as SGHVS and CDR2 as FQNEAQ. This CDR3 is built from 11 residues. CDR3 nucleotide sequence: TGTGCCAGCAGCCTATCAGATACGCAGTATTTT. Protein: CASSLSDTQYF.

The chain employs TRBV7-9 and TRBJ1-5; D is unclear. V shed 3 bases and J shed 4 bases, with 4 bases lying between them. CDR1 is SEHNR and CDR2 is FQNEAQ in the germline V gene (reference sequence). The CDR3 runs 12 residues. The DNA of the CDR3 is TGTGCCAGCAGCTTTAGTAATCAGCCCCAGCATTTT. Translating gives CASSFSNQPQHF.

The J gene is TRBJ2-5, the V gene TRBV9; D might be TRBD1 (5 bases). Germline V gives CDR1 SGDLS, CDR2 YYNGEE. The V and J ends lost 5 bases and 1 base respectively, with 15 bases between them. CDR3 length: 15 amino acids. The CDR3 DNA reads TGTGCCAGCAGTTCCCCGACAGTGCTCCAAGAGACCCAGTACTTC. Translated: CASSSPTVLQETQYF.

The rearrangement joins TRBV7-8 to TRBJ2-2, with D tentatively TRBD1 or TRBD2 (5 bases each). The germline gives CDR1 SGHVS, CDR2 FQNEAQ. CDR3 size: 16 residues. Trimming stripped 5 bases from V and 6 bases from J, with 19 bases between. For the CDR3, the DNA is TGTGCCAGCAGCCGCGCCGGGACCCCTTTATCCGGGGAGCTGTTTTTT. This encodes CASSRAGTPLSGELFF.

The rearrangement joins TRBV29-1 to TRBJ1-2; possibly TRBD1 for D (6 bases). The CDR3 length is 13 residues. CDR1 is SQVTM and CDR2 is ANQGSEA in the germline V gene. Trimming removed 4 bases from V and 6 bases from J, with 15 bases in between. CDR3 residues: CSVGTARGDGYTF. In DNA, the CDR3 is TGCAGCGTTGGGACAGCCCGGGGAGATGGCTACACCTTC.